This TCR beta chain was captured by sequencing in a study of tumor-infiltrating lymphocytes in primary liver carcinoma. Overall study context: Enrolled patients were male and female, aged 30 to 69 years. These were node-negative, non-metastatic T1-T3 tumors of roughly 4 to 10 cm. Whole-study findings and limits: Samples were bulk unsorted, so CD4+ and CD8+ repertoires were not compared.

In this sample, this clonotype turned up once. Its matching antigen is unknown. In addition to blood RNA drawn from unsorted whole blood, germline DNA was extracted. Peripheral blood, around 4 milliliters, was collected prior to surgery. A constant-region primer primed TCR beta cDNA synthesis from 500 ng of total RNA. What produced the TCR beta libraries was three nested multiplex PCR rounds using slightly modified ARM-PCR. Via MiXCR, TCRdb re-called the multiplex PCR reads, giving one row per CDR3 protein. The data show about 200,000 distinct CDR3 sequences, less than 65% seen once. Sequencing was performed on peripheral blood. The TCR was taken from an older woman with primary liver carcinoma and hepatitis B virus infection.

CDR3 sequence: CASSLCVRAEGLPDTQYF. The CDR3 nucleotides are TGTGCCAGCAGCTTATGTGTTCGGGCGGAAGGTCTGCCAGATACGCAGTATTTT. V and J are TRBV11-2 and TRBJ2-3; D not certain. V was trimmed by 2 bases and J by 4 bases, leaving 22 bases between them. The CDR3 extends over 18 amino acids. The germline CDR1 and CDR2 sequences are SGHAT and FQNNGV.